The clone carrying this T cell receptor beta chain was seen only a few times. J was trimmed by 5 bases and V by 6 bases; bases with no gene match: 7. CDR1 is MNHNS, CDR2 SASEGT, per germline. This CDR3 is built from 15 residues. The data are from a study of CD8 T cells in ankylosing spondylitis. 5'-RACE, quantitative and with molecular barcodes, yielded the TCR beta libraries. Via MiXCR, TCRdb re-called the 5' RACE reads, giving one row per CDR3 protein. The sample contains about 250,000 distinct CDR3 sequences, over 30% of which appear only once. The sample comprised blood, either unsorted or a sorted T cell fraction (not recorded which). This TCR was sampled from a male donor with ankylosing spondylitis or in good health (not recorded which). The chain carries TRBV6-1 and TRBJ2-3; 11 positions match TRBD2. CDR3 in DNA: TGTGCCAGCAGCAATAGCGGGGGGGCCCTAGATACGCAGTATTTT. Protein product: CASSNSGGALDTQYF.